This is a list of T cell receptor beta chains from one sample in a study of Graves' ophthalmopathy and Graves' hyperthyroidism. TCRdb recomputed calls from the multiplex PCR reads with MiXCR, one row per CDR3 protein. The sample has some 250,000 distinct CDR3 sequences, around 45% seen once. Source material: peripheral blood. The source of these receptors is an adult man with Graves' ophthalmopathy. Both conserved end residues are part of each CDR3. A D gene is named only where the DNA matches it firmly. Where a row states a size, it is once, few, many or the class of an expanded clone; other rows omit it.

>TRBV6-1|TRBD1|TRBJ2-5|-
TGTGCCAGCAGTCCGGGACAGGGAGTAGAGACCCAGTACTTC
CASSPGQGVETQYF
>TRBV10-2|-|TRBJ1-2|many
TGCGCCAGCAGTGAGACGGCAGGGGTGAACTATGGCTACACCTTC
CASSETAGVNYGYTF
>TRBV2|-|TRBJ2-5|few
TGTGCCAGCAGTGATTCTGAGGGCCGGGAGACCCAGTACTTC
CASSDSEGRETQYF
>TRBV7-3|TRBD1|TRBJ1-4|-
TGTGCCAGCAGCGCGGGACAGGGGGCGCGGGTGTTTTTT
CASSAGQGARVFF
>TRBV10-3|-|TRBJ2-3|few
TGTGCCATCAGCGAGACGGACAGCCAAGGGAATACGCAGTATTTT
CAISETDSQGNTQYF
>TRBV18|TRBD1|TRBJ1-4|few
TGTGCCAGCTCGGACAGGGAGGATGAAAAACTGTTTTTT
CASSDREDEKLFF
>TRBV2|-|TRBJ1-5|few
TGTGCCAGCACGGCGGAGGGGGGCAATCAGCCCCAGCATTTT
CASTAEGGNQPQHF
>TRBV7-3|TRBD1|TRBJ2-7|-
TGTGCCAGCAGCTTAGGGGACAGCACCTACGAGCAGTACTTC
CASSLGDSTYEQYF
>TRBV7-8|TRBD1|TRBJ2-7|few
TGTGCCAGCAGCTTAGCGCTTGGACAGGGACGCTACGAGCAGTACTTC
CASSLALGQGRYEQYF
>TRBV19|-|TRBJ2-7|-
TGTGCCACCGCAGGGTACTACGAGCAGTACTTC
CATAGYYEQYF
>TRBV19|-|TRBJ1-2|-
TGTGCCAGTAGTATGGCCAGGGGCGCTGGCTACACCTTC
CASSMARGAGYTF
>TRBV18|-|TRBJ2-7|-
TGTGCCAGCTCGGCGAAAGGCGACGAGCAGTACTTC
CASSAKGDEQYF
>TRBV9|TRBD2|TRBJ2-5|-
TGTGCCAGCAGCGCCGCGGCTAGCGGGGGGGAGACCCAGTACTTC
CASSAAASGGETQYF
>TRBV10-3|TRBD2|TRBJ2-2|-
TGTGCCATCAGTGACGCGGGGGACACCGGGGAGCTGTTTTTT
CAISDAGDTGELFF
>TRBV20-1|TRBD2|TRBJ2-7|-
TGCAGTGCCAAGAGGGGGACTAGCGGGAGGGTGGGGGAGCAGTACTTC
CSAKRGTSGRVGEQYF
>TRBV5-1|-|TRBJ2-7|-
TGCGCCAGCAGCCTTGATAGACATCCCGGCGAGCAGTACTTC
CASSLDRHPGEQYF
>TRBV24-1|-|TRBJ1-2|-
TGTGCCACCAGTGACTCTTGGACTAGCGGGCATAGCTACACCTTC
CATSDSWTSGHSYTF
>TRBV12-3/TRBV12-4|-|TRBJ2-5|-
TGTGCCAGCAGTCCCAGACTTATCCAAGAGACCCAGTACTTC
CASSPRLIQETQYF
>TRBV11-2|TRBD1|TRBJ1-3|-
TGTGCCAGCAGCTTGGCAGGGGGCTACTCTGGAAACACCATATATTTT
CASSLAGGYSGNTIYF
>TRBV7-9|TRBD1|TRBJ1-2|-
TGTGCCAGCAGCGTGACAGGGGAAATCGATGGCTACACCTTC
CASSVTGEIDGYTF
>TRBV19|TRBD1|TRBJ1-4|-
TGTGCCAGTACCGGACAGGGAGACGAAAAACTGTTTTTT
CASTGQGDEKLFF
>TRBV29-1|-|TRBJ1-1|-
TGCAGCGTTGAAGGCCCAGCTCCTTATCCCGAAGCTTTCTTT
CSVEGPAPYPEAFF
>TRBV20-1|-|TRBJ1-6|once
TGCAGTGCTCGGGAGGGTCTAATTTCACCCCTCCACTTT
CSAREGLISPLHF
>TRBV7-9|TRBD1|TRBJ2-1|-
TGTGCCAGCAGCTTAGGGGACAGGGCTAGGGAGCAGTTCTTC
CASSLGDRAREQFF
>TRBV10-3|TRBD1|TRBJ2-7|-
TGTGCCATCAGTGACCCCCAGGACAGGGGGCGAGAGCAGTACTTC
CAISDPQDRGREQYF
>TRBV5-1|TRBD1|TRBJ2-2|-
TGCGCCAGCAGCTTCAGACAGGGCAACACCGGGGAGCTGTTTTTT
CASSFRQGNTGELFF
>TRBV4-1|-|TRBJ1-2|-
TGCGCCAGCAGCCAAGACCAGGGGCGGTCTAACTATGGCTACACCTTC
CASSQDQGRSNYGYTF
>TRBV7-2|-|TRBJ2-2|few
TGTGCCAGCAGCTCTAGCGGGGAGCTGTTTTTT
CASSSSGELFF
>TRBV5-1|TRBD1|TRBJ1-5|-
TGCGCCAGCAGCACAGGGGAGCGCAATCAGCCCCAGCATTTT
CASSTGERNQPQHF
>TRBV7-2|-|TRBJ1-5|-
TGTGCCAGTTCACAGGGAGACAATCAGCCCCAGCATTTT
CASSQGDNQPQHF
>TRBV29-1|-|TRBJ1-2|-
TGCAGCGCTGAAGCGACAGATAGCTATGGCTACACCTTC
CSAEATDSYGYTF
>TRBV29-1|-|TRBJ1-1|once
TGCAGCAGTGCAGCAGGTGACACTGAAGCTTTCTTT
CSSAAGDTEAFF
>TRBV2|-|TRBJ2-5|few
TGTGCCAGCAGCGTACGGGGGATTGCGGAGACCCAGTACTTC
CASSVRGIAETQYF
>TRBV29-1|TRBD2|TRBJ2-7|-
TGCAGCGTTGAGATAGCGGGAGGTTGGGAGCAGTACTTC
CSVEIAGGWEQYF
>TRBV7-9|TRBD1|TRBJ2-6|few
TGTGCCAGCAGCGCAACAGGGGCTGGGGCCAACGTCCTGACTTTC
CASSATGAGANVLTF
>TRBV29-1|TRBD1|TRBJ1-2|-
TGCAGCGTCCCCAGGGGGGCCCTCCCCTATGGCTACACCTTC
CSVPRGALPYGYTF
>TRBV4-1|-|TRBJ1-6|many
TGCGCCAGCAGAAGGACAGCGAGCTCCTATAATTCACCCCTCCACTTT
CASRRTASSYNSPLHF
>TRBV29-1|-|TRBJ2-6|-
TGCAGCGCCCCCGGGGCGGAGGGGGCCAACGTCCTGACTTTC
CSAPGAEGANVLTF
>TRBV20-1|TRBD2|TRBJ2-5|few
TGCAGTGCTAGTACTAGCGGGGTCCAAGAGACCCAGTACTTC
CSASTSGVQETQYF
>TRBV19|-|TRBJ1-5|few
TGTGCCAGTAGTATAAGCCACAGGGAAAAGAATCAGCCCCAGCATTTT
CASSISHREKNQPQHF
>TRBV7-9|TRBD1|TRBJ1-4|many
TGTGCCAGCAGCGGAGACGGGACAGGACTGTTTTTT
CASSGDGTGLFF